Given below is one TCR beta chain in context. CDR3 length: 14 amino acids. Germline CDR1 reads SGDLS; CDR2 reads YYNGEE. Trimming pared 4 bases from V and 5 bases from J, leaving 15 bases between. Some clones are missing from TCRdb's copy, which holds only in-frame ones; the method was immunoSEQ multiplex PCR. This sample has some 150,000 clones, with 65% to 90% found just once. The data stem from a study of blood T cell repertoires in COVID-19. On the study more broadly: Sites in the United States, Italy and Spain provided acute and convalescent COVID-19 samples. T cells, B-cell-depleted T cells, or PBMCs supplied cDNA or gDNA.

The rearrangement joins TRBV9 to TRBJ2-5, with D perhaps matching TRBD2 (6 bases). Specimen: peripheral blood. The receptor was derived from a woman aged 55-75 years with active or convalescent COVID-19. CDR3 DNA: TGTGCCAGCAGCCCCGGGAGTAGGTACGAGACCCAGTACTTC. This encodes CASSPGSRYETQYF.